This T cell receptor (beta chain) was sequenced during a study of T cells in Graves' hyperthyroidism and ophthalmopathy. Findings of the study overall: Ophthalmopathy and stable hyperthyroidism were told apart by a 13 V-J model.

Comments on this clonotype: Its target is not known. A much bigger clone sits one base away, suggesting this may be a read error.

The investigators amplified TCR beta CDR3 regions from RNA transcripts. During a first-round RT-PCR of the TCR CDR3, the HTBI primer set was used. MiXCR was run by TCRdb on the multiplex PCR reads, yielding one entry per CDR3 protein. The table has around 300,000 distinct CDR3 sequences, roughly 15% seen once. The germline CDR1 and CDR2 sequences are SGHNT and YENEEA. CDR3 length: 17 residues. The clonotype was recovered from a woman in her thirties or forties with Graves' hyperthyroidism. The chain uses TRBV11-3 and TRBJ2-1; 11 bases are a match to TRBD2. Sequenced material: blood. CDR3 sequence: CVSSNPMLAGGSNEQFF. CDR3 coding DNA: TGTGTCAGCAGCAACCCCATGTTAGCGGGAGGGAGCAATGAGCAGTTCTTC.